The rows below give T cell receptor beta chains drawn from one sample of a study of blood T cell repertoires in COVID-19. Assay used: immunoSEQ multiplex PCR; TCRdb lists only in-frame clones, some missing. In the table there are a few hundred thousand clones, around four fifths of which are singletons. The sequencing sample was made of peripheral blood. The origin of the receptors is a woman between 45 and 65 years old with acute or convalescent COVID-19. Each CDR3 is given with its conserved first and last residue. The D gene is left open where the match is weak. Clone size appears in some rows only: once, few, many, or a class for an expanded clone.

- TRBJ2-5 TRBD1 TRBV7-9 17 CASSPPPGQIKEWTQYF TGTGCCAGCAGCCCCCCCCCGGGACAGATTAAAGAGTGGACCCAGTACTTC
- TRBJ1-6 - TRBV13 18 CASTLRAGPSSYNSPLHF TGTGCCAGCACCCTGAGGGCAGGCCCTAGCTCCTATAATTCACCCCTCCACTTT
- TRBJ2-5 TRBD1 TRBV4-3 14 CASSRDRSIGTQYF TGCGCCAGCAGCCGGGACAGGAGTATCGGGACCCAGTACTTC
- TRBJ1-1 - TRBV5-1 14 CASSLWRMNTEAFF TGCGCCAGCAGCTTGTGGAGGATGAACACTGAAGCTTTCTTT
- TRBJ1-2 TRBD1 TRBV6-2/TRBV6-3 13 CASSPETGLGYTF TGTGCCAGCAGTCCAGAGACAGGGCTGGGCTACACCTTC
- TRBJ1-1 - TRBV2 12 CASSDGALRAFF TGTGCCAGCAGTGATGGAGCCCTTCGGGCTTTCTTT
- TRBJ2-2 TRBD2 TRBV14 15 CASSRSGTNTGELFF TGTGCCAGCAGCCGGAGCGGGACGAACACCGGGGAGCTGTTTTTT
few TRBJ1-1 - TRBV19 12 CASSIPQAEAFF TGTGCCAGTAGTATCCCACAGGCTGAAGCTTTCTTT
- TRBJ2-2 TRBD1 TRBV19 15 CASREDRGFTGELFF TGTGCCAGTAGAGAGGACAGGGGTTTCACCGGGGAGCTGTTTTTT
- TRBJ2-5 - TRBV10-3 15 CAIRGGGTIGETQYF TGTGCCATCAGGGGAGGGGGGACGATCGGTGAGACCCAGTACTTC
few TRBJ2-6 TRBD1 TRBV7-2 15 CASSTGDSGANVLTF TGTGCCAGCAGCACAGGGGACTCTGGGGCCAACGTCCTGACTTTC
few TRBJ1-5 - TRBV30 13 CAWSVKGNQPQHF TGTGCCTGGAGTGTCAAGGGGAATCAGCCCCAGCATTTT
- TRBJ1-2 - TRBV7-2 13 CASSLDHRAGYTF TGTGCCAGCAGCTTGGACCACAGGGCTGGCTACACCTTC
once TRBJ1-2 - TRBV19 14 CASQTGTFRYGYTF TGTGCCAGCCAAACCGGGACATTTCGTTATGGCTACACCTTC
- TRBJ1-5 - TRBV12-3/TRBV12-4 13 CASSATEKQPQHF TGTGCCAGCAGTGCAACAGAGAAGCAGCCCCAGCATTTT
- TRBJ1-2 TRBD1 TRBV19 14 CASSTGVSNYGYTF TGTGCCAGTAGCACAGGGGTATCTAACTATGGCTACACCTTC
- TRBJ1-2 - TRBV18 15 CASSPFPGDLNGYTF TGTGCCAGCTCACCCTTTCCAGGGGATTTAAATGGCTACACCTTC
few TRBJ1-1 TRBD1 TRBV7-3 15 CASSLGTAMNTEAFF TGTGCCAGCAGCCTAGGGACAGCTATGAACACTGAAGCTTTCTTT
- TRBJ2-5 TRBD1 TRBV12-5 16 CASGSGTGDVQETQYF TGTGCTAGTGGGTCCGGGACAGGCGACGTGCAAGAGACCCAGTACTTC
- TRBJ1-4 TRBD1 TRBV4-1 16 CASSQASGTGHEKLFF TGCGCCAGCAGCCAAGCCTCCGGGACAGGGCATGAAAAACTGTTTTTT
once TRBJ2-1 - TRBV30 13 CAWSWSGYNEQFF TGTGCCTGGAGTTGGAGCGGCTACAATGAGCAGTTCTTC
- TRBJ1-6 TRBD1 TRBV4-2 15 CASSRGDSYNSPLHF TGTGCCAGCAGCCGAGGGGACAGCTATAATTCACCCCTCCACTTT
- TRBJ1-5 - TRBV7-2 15 CASSRDSFGNQPQHF TGTGCCAGCAGCCGCGACAGTTTTGGCAATCAGCCCCAGCATTTT
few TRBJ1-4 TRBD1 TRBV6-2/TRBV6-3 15 CASSQAGTENEKLFF TGTGCCAGCAGCCAAGCCGGGACAGAGAATGAAAAACTGTTTTTT
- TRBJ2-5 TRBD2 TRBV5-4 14 CASSLATSAETQYF TGTGCCAGCAGCTTGGCTACTAGCGCAGAGACCCAGTACTTC
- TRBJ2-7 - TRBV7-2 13 CASSLRRAYEQYF TGTGCCAGCAGCTTACGCAGGGCCTACGAGCAGTACTTC
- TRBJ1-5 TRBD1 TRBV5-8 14 CASMGDRLNQPQHF TGTGCCAGCATGGGGGACAGGCTCAATCAGCCCCAGCATTTT
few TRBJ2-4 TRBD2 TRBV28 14 CASIEAGGRNIQYF TGTGCCAGCATAGAAGCGGGAGGGAGGAACATTCAGTACTTC
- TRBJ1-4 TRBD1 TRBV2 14 CASREGTVNEKLFF TGTGCCAGCAGAGAAGGGACAGTAAATGAAAAACTGTTTTTT